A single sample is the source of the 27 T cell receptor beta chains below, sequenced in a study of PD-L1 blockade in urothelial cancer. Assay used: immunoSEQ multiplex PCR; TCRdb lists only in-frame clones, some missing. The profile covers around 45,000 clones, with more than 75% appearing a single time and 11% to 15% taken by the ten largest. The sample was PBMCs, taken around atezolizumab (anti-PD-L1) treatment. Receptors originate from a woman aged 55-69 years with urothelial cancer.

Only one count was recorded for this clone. The CDR3: CASQPGLVSYGYTF. The CDR3 DNA is TGTGCCAGCCAGCCCGGGTTAGTGAGCTATGGCTACACCTTC. The chain employs TRBV28 and TRBJ1-2; D ambiguous. Trimming stripped 8 bases from V and 4 bases from J, with 17 bases between. There are 14 residues in the CDR3. Germline V gives CDR1 MDHEN, CDR2 SYDVKM.

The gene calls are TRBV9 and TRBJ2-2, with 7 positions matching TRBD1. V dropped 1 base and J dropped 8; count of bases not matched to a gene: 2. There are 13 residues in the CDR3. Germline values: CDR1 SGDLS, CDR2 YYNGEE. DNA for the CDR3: TGTGCCAGCAGCGTAAACAGGGGTGGGGAGCTGTTTTTT. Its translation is CASSVNRGGELFF.

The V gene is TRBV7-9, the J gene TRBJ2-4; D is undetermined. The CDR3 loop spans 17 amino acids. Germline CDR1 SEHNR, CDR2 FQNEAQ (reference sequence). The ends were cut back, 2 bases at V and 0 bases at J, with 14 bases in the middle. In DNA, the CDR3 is TGTGCCAGCAGCTTACTTGTGGGCGCATTAGCCAAAAACATTCAGTACTTC. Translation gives CASSLLVGALAKNIQYF.

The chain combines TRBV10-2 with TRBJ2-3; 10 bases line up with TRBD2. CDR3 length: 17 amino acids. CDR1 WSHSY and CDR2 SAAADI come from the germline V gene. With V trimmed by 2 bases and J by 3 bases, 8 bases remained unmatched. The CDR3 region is CASSEPGPAGGTDTQYF. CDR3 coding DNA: TGCGCCAGCAGTGAGCCCGGGCCAGCGGGGGGGACAGATACGCAGTATTTT.

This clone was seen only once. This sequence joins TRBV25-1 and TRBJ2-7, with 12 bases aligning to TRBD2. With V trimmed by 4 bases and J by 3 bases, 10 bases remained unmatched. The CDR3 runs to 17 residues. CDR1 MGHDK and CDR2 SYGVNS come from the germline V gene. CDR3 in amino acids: CASSGDRRTSGNYEQYF. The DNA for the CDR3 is TGTGCCAGCAGTGGGGACAGACGGACTAGCGGGAACTACGAGCAGTACTTC.

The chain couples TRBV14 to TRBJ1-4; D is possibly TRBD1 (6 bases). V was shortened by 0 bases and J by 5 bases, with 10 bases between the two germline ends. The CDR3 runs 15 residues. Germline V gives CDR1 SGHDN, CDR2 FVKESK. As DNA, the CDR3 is TGTGCCAGCAGCCAAGAGGGGGGGCGAAATGAAAAACTGTTTTTT. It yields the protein CASSQEGGRNEKLFF.

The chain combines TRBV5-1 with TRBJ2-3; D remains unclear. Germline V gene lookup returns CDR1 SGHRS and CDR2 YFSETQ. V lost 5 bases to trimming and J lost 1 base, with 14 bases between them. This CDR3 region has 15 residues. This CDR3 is CASSRIDTGTDTQYF. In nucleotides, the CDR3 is TGCGCCAGCAGTAGAATCGACACGGGCACAGATACGCAGTATTTT.

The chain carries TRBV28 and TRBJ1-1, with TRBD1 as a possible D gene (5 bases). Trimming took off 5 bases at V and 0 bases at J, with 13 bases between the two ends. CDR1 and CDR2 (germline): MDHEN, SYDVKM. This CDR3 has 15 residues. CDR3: CASSTAGPMNTEAFF. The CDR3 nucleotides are TGTGCCAGCAGTACGGCAGGGCCCATGAACACTGAAGCTTTCTTT.

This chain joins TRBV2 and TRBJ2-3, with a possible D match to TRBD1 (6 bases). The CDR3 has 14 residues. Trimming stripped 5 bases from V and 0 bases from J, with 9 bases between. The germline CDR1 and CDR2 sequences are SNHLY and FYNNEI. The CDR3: CASSPQGSTDTQYF. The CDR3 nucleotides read TGTGCCAGCAGTCCGCAGGGGAGCACAGATACGCAGTATTTT. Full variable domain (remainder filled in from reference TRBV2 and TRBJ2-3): EPEVTQTPSHQVTQMGQEVILRCVPISNHLYFYWYRQILGQKVEFLVSFYNNEISEKSEIFDDQFSVERPDGSNFTLKIRSTKLEDSAMYFCASSPQGSTDTQYFGPGTRLTVL.

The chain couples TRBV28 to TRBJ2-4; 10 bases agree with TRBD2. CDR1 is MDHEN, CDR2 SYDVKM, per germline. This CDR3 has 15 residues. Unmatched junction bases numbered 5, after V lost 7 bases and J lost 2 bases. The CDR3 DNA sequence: TGTGCCAGCACCCTAGCGGGAGATTCCAAAAACATTCAGTACTTC. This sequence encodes CASTLAGDSKNIQYF.

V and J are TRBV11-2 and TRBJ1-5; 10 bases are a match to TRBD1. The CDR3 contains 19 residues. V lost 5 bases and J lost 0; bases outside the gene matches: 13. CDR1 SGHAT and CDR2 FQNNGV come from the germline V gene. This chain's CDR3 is CASSPSLLTGGISNQPQHF. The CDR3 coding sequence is TGTGCCAGCAGCCCCAGCCTATTGACAGGGGGCATTAGCAATCAGCCCCAGCATTTT.

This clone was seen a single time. This chain's CDR3 is CASSASRGASYNEQFF. The CDR3 nucleotides read TGTGCCAGCAGCGCCTCACGGGGGGCCTCCTACAATGAGCAGTTCTTC. The rearrangement links TRBV5-4 to TRBJ2-1, with TRBD2 as a possible D gene (7 bases). Germline CDR1 and CDR2: SGHNT and YYREEE (reference sequence). The V and J ends lost 4 bases and 0 bases respectively, with 14 bases between them. The CDR3 spans 16 residues.

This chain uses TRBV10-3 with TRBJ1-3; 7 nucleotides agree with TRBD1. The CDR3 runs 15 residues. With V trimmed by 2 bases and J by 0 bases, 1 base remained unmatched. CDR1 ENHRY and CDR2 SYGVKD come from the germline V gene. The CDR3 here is CAISEGQVSGNTIYF. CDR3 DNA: TGTGCCATCAGTGAGGGACAGGTCTCTGGAAACACCATATATTTT.

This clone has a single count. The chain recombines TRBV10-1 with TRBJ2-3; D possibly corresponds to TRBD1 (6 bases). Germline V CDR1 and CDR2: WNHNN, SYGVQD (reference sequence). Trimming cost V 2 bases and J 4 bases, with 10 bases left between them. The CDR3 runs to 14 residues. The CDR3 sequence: CASSETGRSDTQYF. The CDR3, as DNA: TGCGCCAGCAGTGAGACAGGGCGGTCAGATACGCAGTATTTT.

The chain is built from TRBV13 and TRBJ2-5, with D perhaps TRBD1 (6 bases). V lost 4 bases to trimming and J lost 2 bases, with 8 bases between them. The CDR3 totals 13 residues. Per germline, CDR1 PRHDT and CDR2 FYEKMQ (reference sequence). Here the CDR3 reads CASSSGQQETQYF. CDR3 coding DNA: TGTGCCAGCAGCTCGGGACAACAAGAGACCCAGTACTTC.

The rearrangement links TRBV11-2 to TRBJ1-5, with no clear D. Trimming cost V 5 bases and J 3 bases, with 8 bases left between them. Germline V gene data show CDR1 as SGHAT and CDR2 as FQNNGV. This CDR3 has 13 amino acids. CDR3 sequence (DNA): TGTGCCAGCAGCCTCCACACCAATCAGCCCCAGCATTTT. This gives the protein CASSLHTNQPQHF. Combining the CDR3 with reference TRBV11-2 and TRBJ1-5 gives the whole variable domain EAGVAQSPRYKIIEKRQSVAFWCNPISGHATLYWYQQILGQGPKLLIQFQNNGVVDDSQLPKDRFSAERLKGVDSTLKIQPAKLEDSAVYLCASSLHTNQPQHFGDGTRLSIL.

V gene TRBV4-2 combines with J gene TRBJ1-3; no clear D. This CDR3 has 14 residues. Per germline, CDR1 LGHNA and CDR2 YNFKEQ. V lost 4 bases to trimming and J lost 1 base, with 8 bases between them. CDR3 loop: CASSPGYSGNTIYF. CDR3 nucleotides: TGTGCCAGCAGCCCAGGCTATTCTGGAAACACCATATATTTT.

CDR3 amino acids: CASSTGTSGEADTQYF. In DNA form, the CDR3 reads TGTGCCAGCAGCACGGGGACTAGCGGGGAGGCAGATACGCAGTATTTT. The chain combines TRBV11-3 with TRBJ2-3, with 13 nucleotides matching TRBD2. V was pared by 5 bases and J by 4 bases, with 6 bases of the junction left unmatched. The CDR3 loop spans 16 amino acids. Germline lookup yields CDR1 SGHNT and CDR2 YENEEA.

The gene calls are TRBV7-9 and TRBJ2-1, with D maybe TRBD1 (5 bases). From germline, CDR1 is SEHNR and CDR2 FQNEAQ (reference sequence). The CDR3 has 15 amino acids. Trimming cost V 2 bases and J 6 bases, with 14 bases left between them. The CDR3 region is CASSLISGRVNEQFF. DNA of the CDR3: TGTGCCAGCAGCTTAATCTCGGGCAGGGTCAATGAGCAGTTCTTC.

CDR3 bases: TGCGCCAGCAGCCAAGGGGCCAGCTTCTACTTC. Its translation is CASSQGASFYF. V usage is TRBV4-1 and J usage is TRBJ2-5, with D unclear. The CDR3 has 11 residues. V lost 1 base, J lost 14 bases, and 11 bases lay in between. Germline loops: CDR1 MGHRA, CDR2 YSYEKL.

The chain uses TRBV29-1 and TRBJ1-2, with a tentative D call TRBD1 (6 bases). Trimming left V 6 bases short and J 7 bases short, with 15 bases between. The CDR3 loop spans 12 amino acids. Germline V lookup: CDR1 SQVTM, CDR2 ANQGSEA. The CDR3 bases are TGCAGCGTGCGACAGGCGGGTATTGGCTACACCTTC. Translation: CSVRQAGIGYTF.

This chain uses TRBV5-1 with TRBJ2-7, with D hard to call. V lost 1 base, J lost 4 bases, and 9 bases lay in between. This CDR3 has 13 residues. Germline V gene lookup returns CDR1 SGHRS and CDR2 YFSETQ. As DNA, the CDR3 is TGCGCCAGCAGCTTGACAACCGGGTACGAGCAGTACTTC. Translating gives CASSLTTGYEQYF.

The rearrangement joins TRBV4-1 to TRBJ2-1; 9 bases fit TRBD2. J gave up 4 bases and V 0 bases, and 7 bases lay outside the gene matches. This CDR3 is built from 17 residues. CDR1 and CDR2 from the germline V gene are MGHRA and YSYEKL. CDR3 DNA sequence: TGCGCCAGCAGCCAAGAAGCGGGAGGCCGGAAATACAATGAGCAGTTCTTC. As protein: CASSQEAGGRKYNEQFF.

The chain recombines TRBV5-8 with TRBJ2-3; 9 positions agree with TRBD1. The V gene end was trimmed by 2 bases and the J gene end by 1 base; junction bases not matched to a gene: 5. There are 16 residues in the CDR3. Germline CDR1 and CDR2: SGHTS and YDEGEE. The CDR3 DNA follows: TGTGCCAGCAGCTTAAGGGGGACAGGGCGCACAGATACGCAGTATTTT. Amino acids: CASSLRGTGRTDTQYF. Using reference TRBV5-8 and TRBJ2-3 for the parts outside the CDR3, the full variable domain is EAGVTQSPTHLIKTRGQQATLRCSPISGHTSVYWYQQALGLGLQFLLWYDEGEERNRGNFPPRFSGRQFPNYSSELNVNALELEDSALYLCASSLRGTGRTDTQYFGPGTRLTVL.

CDR3: CASSPGQGISYEQYF. For the CDR3, the DNA is TGTGCCAGCAGCCCGGGACAGGGGATCTCCTACGAGCAGTACTTC. The V call is TRBV5-4, the J call TRBJ2-7; TRBD1 matches at 10 bases. Germline V gene lookup returns CDR1 SGHNT and CDR2 YYREEE (reference sequence). The CDR3 covers 15 residues. J was trimmed by 0 bases and V by 4 bases; bases with no gene match: 4.

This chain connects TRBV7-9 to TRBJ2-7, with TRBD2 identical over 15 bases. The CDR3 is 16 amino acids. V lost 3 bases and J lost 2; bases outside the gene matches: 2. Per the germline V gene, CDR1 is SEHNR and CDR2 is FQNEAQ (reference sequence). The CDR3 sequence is CASSFWTSGRAYEQYF. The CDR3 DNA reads TGTGCCAGCAGCTTCTGGACTAGCGGGAGGGCCTACGAGCAGTACTTC.

The CDR3 coding sequence is TGTGCCAGTAGAAGAACAGGGGGCCCCTACAATGAGCAGTTCTTC. Its translation: CASRRTGGPYNEQFF. This sequence joins TRBV6-5 and TRBJ2-1; 9 bases are shared with TRBD1. The CDR3 runs 15 residues. Germline values: CDR1 MNHEY, CDR2 SVGAGI. The V segment lost 9 bases and the J segment 2 bases; nucleotides outside the gene matches: 8.